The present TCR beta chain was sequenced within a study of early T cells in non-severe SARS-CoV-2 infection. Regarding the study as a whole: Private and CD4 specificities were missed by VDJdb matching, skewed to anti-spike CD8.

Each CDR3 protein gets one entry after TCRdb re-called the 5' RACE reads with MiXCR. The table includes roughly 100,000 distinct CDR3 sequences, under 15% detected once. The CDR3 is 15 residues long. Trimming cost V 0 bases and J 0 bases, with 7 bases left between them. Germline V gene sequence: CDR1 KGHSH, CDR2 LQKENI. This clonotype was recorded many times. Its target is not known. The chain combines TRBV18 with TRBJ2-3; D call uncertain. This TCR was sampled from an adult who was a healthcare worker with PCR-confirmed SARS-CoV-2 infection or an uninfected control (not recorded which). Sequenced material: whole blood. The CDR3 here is CASSPPSTSTDTQYF. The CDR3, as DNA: TGTGCCAGCTCACCACCCTCGACCAGCACAGATACGCAGTATTTT.